The 2 T cell receptor beta chains reported below all come from one sample, sequenced in a study of shared clonotypes between healthy human individuals. Assay used: immunoSEQ multiplex PCR; TCRdb lists only in-frame clones, some missing. Among some 1.1 million clones listed, roughly 80% were seen once. The sample taken for sequencing was memory CD4+ T cells from PBMCs. The subset is: CD45RA-negative fraction. Receptors originate from a man aged 18-30 years in good health. Some clones in this sample may be carry-over from other donors' samples.

The chain joins TRBV5-1 to TRBJ2-7; D uncertain. Trimming stripped 4 bases from V and 4 bases from J, with 18 bases between. The CDR3 spans 15 residues. CDR1 is SGHRS and CDR2 is YFSETQ in the germline V gene. The chain's CDR3 is CASSTEPGLLYEQYF. The DNA of the CDR3 is TGCGCCAGCAGCACTGAACCAGGATTGCTTTACGAGCAGTACTTC.

The V and J genes are TRBV5-7 and TRBJ2-6; D may be TRBD2 (5 bases). TRBV5-7 has ORF status, its function being uncertain. V lost 5 bases to trimming and J lost 0 bases, with 12 bases between them. This CDR3 spans 16 amino acids. In DNA form, the CDR3 reads TGTGCCAGCAGTGAATTGGACTTCTCTGGGGCCAACGTCCTGACTTTC. Translation gives CASSELDFSGANVLTF.